This TCR beta chain was identified during a study of CD8 T cells in Susac syndrome. General observations from the study: The study's TCR sequencing and HLA analysis covered a relatively small number of individuals, and the study acknowledged this.

CD8+ and CD4+ T cells from blood underwent TCR beta sequencing, which was carried out in a high-throughput format. In contrast to the negatively isolated CD8+ and CD4+ T cells, TEMRA cells were FACS-enriched. The CDR3 length is 12 residues. The V and J ends lost 1 base and 7 bases respectively, with 4 bases between them. Reverse transcription of roughly 0.45 to 1 ug RNA was performed with random hexamers. immunoSEQ multiplex PCR amplified TCR beta CDR3 across 54 Vbeta, 13 Jbeta. TCRdb reanalysed the immunoSEQ multiplex PCR reads using MiXCR and keeps one entry per CDR3 protein. In the table there are about 150,000 distinct CDR3 sequences, 95% of which are singletons. Comments on this clonotype: Its antigen is unknown.

The chain joins TRBV12-3 or TRBV12-4 to TRBJ2-2; D remains unclear. This TCR was recovered from a human donor with multiple sclerosis. The sequenced sample was CD8+ T cells from PBMCs. The CDR3 spells CASSLVVGELFF. CDR3 sequence (DNA): TGTGCCAGCAGTTTAGTCGTCGGGGAGCTGTTTTTT.